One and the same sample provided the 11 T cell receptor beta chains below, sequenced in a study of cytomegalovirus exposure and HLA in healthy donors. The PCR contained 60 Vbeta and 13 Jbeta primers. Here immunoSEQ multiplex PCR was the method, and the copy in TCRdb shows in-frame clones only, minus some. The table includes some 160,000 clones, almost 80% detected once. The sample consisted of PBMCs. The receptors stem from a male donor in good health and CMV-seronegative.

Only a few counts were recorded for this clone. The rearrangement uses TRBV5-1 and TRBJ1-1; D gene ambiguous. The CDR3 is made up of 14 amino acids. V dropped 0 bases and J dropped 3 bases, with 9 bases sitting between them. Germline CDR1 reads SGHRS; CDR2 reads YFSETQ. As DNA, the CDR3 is TGCGCCAGCAGCTTGGGTAACGGGGACACTGAAGCTTTCTTT. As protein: CASSLGNGDTEAFF.

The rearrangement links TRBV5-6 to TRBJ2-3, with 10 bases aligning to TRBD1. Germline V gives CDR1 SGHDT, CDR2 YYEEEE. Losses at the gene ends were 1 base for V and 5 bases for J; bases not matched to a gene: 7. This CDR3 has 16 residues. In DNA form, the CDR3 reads TGTGCCAGCAGCTTGTTCGGGACAGGGGACAGAGATACGCAGTATTTT. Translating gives CASSLFGTGDRDTQYF.

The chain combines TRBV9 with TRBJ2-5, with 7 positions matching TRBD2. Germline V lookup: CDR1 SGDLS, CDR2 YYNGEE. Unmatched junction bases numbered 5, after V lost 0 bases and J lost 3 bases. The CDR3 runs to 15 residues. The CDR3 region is CASSVEASGKETQYF. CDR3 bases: TGTGCCAGCAGCGTAGAGGCTAGCGGAAAAGAGACCCAGTACTTC.

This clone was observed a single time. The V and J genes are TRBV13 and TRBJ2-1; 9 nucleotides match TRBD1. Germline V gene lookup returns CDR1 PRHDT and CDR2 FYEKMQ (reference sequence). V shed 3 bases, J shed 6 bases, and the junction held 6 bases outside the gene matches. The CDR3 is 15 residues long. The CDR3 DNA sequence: TGTGCCAGCAGCTTGTCAAGACAGGGGGTCAATGAGCAGTTCTTC. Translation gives CASSLSRQGVNEQFF. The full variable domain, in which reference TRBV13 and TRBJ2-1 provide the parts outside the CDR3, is AAGVIQSPRHLIKEKRETATLKCYPIPRHDTVYWYQQGPGQDPQFLISFYEKMQSDKGSIPDRFSAQQFSDYHSELNMSSLELGDSALYFCASSLSRQGVNEQFFGPGTRLTVL.

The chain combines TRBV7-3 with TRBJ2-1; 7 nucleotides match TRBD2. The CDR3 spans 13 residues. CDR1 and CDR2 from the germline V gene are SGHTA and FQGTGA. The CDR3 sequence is CATGTGLTHEQFF. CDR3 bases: TGTGCGACCGGGACGGGACTAACGCATGAGCAGTTCTTC.

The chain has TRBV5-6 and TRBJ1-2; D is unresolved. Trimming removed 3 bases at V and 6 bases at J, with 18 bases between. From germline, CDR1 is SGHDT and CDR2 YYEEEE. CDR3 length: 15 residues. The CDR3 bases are TGTGCCAGCAGCTCTATAAATTACCCCTATCATGGCTACACCTTC. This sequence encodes CASSSINYPYHGYTF.

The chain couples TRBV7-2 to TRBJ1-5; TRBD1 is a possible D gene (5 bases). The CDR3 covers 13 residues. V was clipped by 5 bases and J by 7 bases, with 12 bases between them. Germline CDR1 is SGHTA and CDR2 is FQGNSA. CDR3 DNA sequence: TGTGCCAGCAGCCGGACTAGGGGCCAGCCCCAGCATTTT. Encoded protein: CASSRTRGQPQHF.

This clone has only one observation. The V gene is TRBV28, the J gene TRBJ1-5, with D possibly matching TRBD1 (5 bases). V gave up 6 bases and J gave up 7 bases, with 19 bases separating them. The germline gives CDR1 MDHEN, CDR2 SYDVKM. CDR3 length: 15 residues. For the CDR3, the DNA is TGTGCCAGCAGCCTCCAGGGAAGCTTAGGACAGCCCCAGCATTTT. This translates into CASSLQGSLGQPQHF. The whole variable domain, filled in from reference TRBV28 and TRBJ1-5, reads DVKVTQSSRYLVKRTGEKVFLECVQDMDHENMFWYRQDPGLGLRLIYFSYDVKMKEKGDIPEGYSVSREKKERFSLILESASTNQTSMYLCASSLQGSLGQPQHFGDGTRLSIL.

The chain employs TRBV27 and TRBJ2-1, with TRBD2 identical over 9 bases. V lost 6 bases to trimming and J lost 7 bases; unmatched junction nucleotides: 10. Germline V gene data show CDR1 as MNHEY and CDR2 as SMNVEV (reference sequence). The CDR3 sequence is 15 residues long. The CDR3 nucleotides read TGTGCCAGCAGCCTCACAGCGGGAGGTCTGAATGAGCAGTTCTTC. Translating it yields CASSLTAGGLNEQFF.

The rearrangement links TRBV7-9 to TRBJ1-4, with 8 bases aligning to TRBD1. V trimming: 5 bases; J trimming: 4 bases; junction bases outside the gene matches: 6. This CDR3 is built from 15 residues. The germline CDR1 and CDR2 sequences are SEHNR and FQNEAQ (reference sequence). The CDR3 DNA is TGTGCCAGCAGCGGACAGGGAGATGGTAATGAAAAACTGTTTTTT. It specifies CASSGQGDGNEKLFF.

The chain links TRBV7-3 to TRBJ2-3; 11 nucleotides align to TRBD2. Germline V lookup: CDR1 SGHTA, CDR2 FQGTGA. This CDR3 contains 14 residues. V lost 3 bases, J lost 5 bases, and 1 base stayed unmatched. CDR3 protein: CASSLTSGVDTQYF. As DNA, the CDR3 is TGTGCCAGCAGCTTGACTAGCGGGGTAGATACGCAGTATTTT.